A single sample is the source of the 4 T cell receptor beta chains below, sequenced in a study of CD8+CD57+ T cells in acquired aplastic anemia. An expansion of CD8+CD57+ cells by flow cytometry had been shown in patients chosen for sequencing. Genomic DNA constituted the template upon which TCR beta VDJ and CDR3 profiling was performed. TCRdb processed the reads anew with MiXCR; each CDR3 protein has one entry. The table records about 95,000 distinct CDR3 sequences, about 63% of them present only once. Material: sorted CD4+, CD8+, or CD8+CD57+ T cells (not recorded which) from PBMCs. The receptors derive from a human donor with aplastic anemia.

This clonotype was counted a few times. CDR3 region: CAISSSYEQYF. The CDR3 nucleotides are TGTGCCATCAGTAGCAGCTACGAGCAGTACTTC. The chain recombines TRBV10-3 with TRBJ2-7, with D hard to call. CDR3 length equals 11 residues. Trimming took off 5 bases at V and 3 bases at J, with 5 bases between the two ends. CDR1 is ENHRY and CDR2 is SYGVKD in the germline V gene.

This clonotype was observed a handful of times. V usage is TRBV20-1 and J usage is TRBJ2-7, with TRBD1 identical over 7 bases. V gave up 0 bases and J gave up 5 bases; unmatched junction bases: 7. The germline gives CDR1 DFQATT, CDR2 SNEGSKA (reference sequence). The CDR3 is 14 amino acids. The CDR3 nucleotides are TGCAGTGCTAGAGACCGGACAGGACCGGACGAGCAGTACTTC. This sequence encodes CSARDRTGPDEQYF.

This clonotype was detected once. Germline and junction disagree at one end, which may indicate a read error. The rearrangement uses TRBV7-7 and TRBJ2-7; 7 bases fit TRBD2. Germline assignment: CDR1 SSHAT and CDR2 FNYEAQ (reference sequence). The length of the CDR3 is 14 residues. CDR3 sequence reads: CTSSSGLPPYEQYF. Here the CDR3 DNA reads TGTACCAGCAGCTCGGGACTACCTCCCTACGAGCAGTACTTC.

CDR3 sequence (DNA): TGTGCCAGTAGTCTCGAGCGGGGGGAGGATACGCAGTATTTT. Translation: CASSLERGEDTQYF. This sequence joins TRBV19 and TRBJ2-3; 9 nucleotides match TRBD2. Germline CDR1 and CDR2: LNHDA and SQIVND (reference sequence). V shed 5 bases and J 6 bases; nucleotides not matched to a gene: 6. This CDR3 has 14 residues.